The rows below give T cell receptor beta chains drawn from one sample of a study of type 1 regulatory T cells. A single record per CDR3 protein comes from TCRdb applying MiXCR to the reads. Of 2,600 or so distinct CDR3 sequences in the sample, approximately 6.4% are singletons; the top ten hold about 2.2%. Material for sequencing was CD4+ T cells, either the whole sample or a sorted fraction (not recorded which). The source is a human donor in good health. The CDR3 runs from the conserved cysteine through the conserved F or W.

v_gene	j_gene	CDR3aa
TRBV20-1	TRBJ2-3	CSARFSGGAWWGRDTQYF
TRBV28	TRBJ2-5	CASSYDTVETQYF
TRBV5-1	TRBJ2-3	CASSLVQGATDTQYF
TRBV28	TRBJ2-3	CASSLSTPDTQYF
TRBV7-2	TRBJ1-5	CASSGGRNQPQHF
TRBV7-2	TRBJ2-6	CASSLAEVSGANVLTF
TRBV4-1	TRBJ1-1	CASSAQGVGAEAFF
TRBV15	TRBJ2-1	CATSRESPGRYNEQFF
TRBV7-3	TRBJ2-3	CASSKSGGFVPDTQYF
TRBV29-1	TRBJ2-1	CSVVTSGVYNEQFF
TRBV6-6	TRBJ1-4	CASSPGEGGGQKLFF
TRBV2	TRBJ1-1	CASRADSEAFF
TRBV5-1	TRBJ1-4	CASSSGQGIEKLFF
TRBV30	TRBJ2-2	CAWRTGGTGELFF
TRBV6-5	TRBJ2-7	CASSKGTGIYEQYF
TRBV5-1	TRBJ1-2	CASSLSQGGGYTF
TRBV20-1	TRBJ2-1	CSALDPGLHLGGEQFF
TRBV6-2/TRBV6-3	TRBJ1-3	CVSTTTRSGSSGYTIYF
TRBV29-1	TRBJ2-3	CSVAGDSGGAGTQYF
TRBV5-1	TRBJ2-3	CASSFTDTQYF
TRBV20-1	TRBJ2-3	CSARDLAGVGGGVDTQYF
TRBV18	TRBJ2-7	CASSPPSTYEQYF
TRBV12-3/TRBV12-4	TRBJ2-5	CASTSRGWETQYF
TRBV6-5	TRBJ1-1	CASKPSSNTEAFF